What follows are 18 T cell receptor beta chains derived from one specimen sequenced in a study of metastatic and nonmetastatic thyroid tumors. There were no patients who had received any treatment before thyroid surgery. TCRdb recomputed clones from the PCR reads via MiXCR. The table shows some 19,000 clones, with approximately 25% occurring only once. The sample was blood. The source is a male donor with papillary thyroid cancer or a benign thyroid nodule (not recorded which). Some clones in this sample may be carry-over from other donors' samples.

This clone was counted between two and nine times. The chain employs TRBV28 and TRBJ2-1; 13 bases are a match to TRBD2. The CDR3 is made up of 15 amino acids. The V and J ends lost 4 bases and 7 bases, in that order; junction bases with no gene match: 4. Germline V gene sequence: CDR1 MDHEN, CDR2 SYDVKM. CDR3 protein: CASSSGLAGVNEQFF. In nucleotides, the CDR3 is TGTGCCAGCAGTTCCGGACTAGCGGGAGTGAATGAGCAGTTCTTC.

The V and J genes are TRBV11-1 and TRBJ2-7; D not resolved. With 4 bases removed from V and 2 bases from J, the gap between germline ends came to 24 bases. This CDR3 is 18 amino acids long. The germline gives CDR1 SGHAT, CDR2 FQDESV (reference sequence). CDR3 in amino acids: CASSSREISDQYPYEQYF. The CDR3 coding sequence is TGTGCCAGCAGCTCCCGTGAGATATCTGACCAGTACCCCTACGAGCAGTACTTC. Complete variable domain (other parts from reference TRBV11-1 and TRBJ2-7): EAEVAQSPRYKITEKSQAVAFWCDPISGHATLYWYRQILGQGPELLVQFQDESVVDDSQLPKDRFSAERLKGVDSTLKIQPAELGDSAMYLCASSSREISDQYPYEQYFGPGTRLTVT.

V usage is TRBV20-1 and J usage is TRBJ2-7; tentatively, D is TRBD1 or TRBD2 (6 bases each). V lost 0 bases and J 3 bases, leaving 24 bases between the germline ends. The CDR3 is 18 amino acids. Germline V CDR1 and CDR2: DFQATT, SNEGSKA (reference sequence). The CDR3 here is CSARDSLAGGLLIYEQYF. The CDR3 DNA reads as TGCAGTGCTAGAGATTCTTTGGCCGGGGGCCTCCTCATCTACGAGCAGTACTTC.

The V gene is TRBV2, the J gene TRBJ1-2; no definite D call. Trimming left V 2 bases short and J 3 bases short, with 31 bases between. CDR1 and CDR2 (germline): SNHLY, FYNNEI. CDR3 size: 21 residues. CDR3 loop: CASSEIGSGSKQSLFHYGYTF. The CDR3 coding sequence is TGTGCCAGCAGTGAAATCGGGAGCGGCAGTAAACAATCGCTTTTTCACTATGGCTACACCTTC.

This clone came up a few times. The CDR3 protein is CASWPDRVYEQYF. CDR3 bases: TGTGCCAGCTGGCCGGACAGGGTATACGAGCAGTACTTC. V usage is TRBV25-1 and J usage is TRBJ2-7, with 8 bases lining up with TRBD1. The CDR3 is 13 amino acids. Looked up from germline, CDR1 is MGHDK and CDR2 is SYGVNS. Unmatched junction bases numbered 7, after V lost 8 bases and J lost 4 bases.

The table lists this clone with a few counts. The rearrangement links TRBV2 to TRBJ2-5, with 10 bases identical to TRBD1. The CDR3 length is 13 residues. CDR1 and CDR2 (germline): SNHLY, FYNNEI. J was trimmed by 5 bases and V by 6 bases; bases with no gene match: 3. Written as DNA, the CDR3 is TGTGCCAGCAGGGGGGACAGGGGTGAGACCCAGTACTTC. Protein product: CASRGDRGETQYF.

This clone was counted only a few times. The CDR3 here is CASSGTGALRDGYTF. CDR3 bases: TGTGCCTCGTCCGGGACAGGGGCCTTAAGGGATGGCTACACCTTC. This chain uses TRBV30 with TRBJ1-2; 10 bases map to TRBD1. Germline V gene lookup returns CDR1 GTSNPN and CDR2 SVGIG (reference sequence). The CDR3 length is 15 residues. The V segment lost 7 bases and the J segment 6 bases; nucleotides outside the gene matches: 14.

The chain is built from TRBV6-1 and TRBJ1-5; perhaps TRBD1 as D (5 bases). CDR3 length: 14 residues. The germline gives CDR1 MNHNS, CDR2 SASEGT. Trimming took off 0 bases at V and 7 bases at J, with 10 bases between the two ends. In DNA form, the CDR3 reads TGTGCCAGCAGTGAAGCGGGGACGGTCCAGCCCCAGCATTTT. Amino acid sequence: CASSEAGTVQPQHF.

V and J are TRBV30 and TRBJ1-5; D call uncertain. CDR3 size: 17 residues. Germline V CDR1 and CDR2: GTSNPN, SVGIG (reference sequence). Trimming pared 4 bases from V and 1 base from J, leaving 20 bases between. CDR3 residues: CAWTPLDSKASNQPQHF. CDR3 in DNA: TGTGCCTGGACCCCTTTGGATTCCAAAGCAAGCAATCAGCCCCAGCATTTT.

This clone ranks as medium-sized. This chain joins TRBV3-1 and TRBJ2-1; 10 bases agree with TRBD1. Germline-derived CDR1 and CDR2 are LGHDT and YNNKEL (reference sequence). V dropped 4 bases and J dropped 7; count of bases not matched to a gene: 7. This CDR3 region has 15 residues. CDR3 loop: CASSLVWDRGNEQFF. In DNA form, the CDR3 reads TGTGCCAGCAGCCTCGTCTGGGACAGGGGTAATGAGCAGTTCTTC.

This clone was detected many times. In nucleotides, the CDR3 is TGTGCCAGCAGCTTGGGAGACACCGGGGAGCTGTTTTTT. This sequence encodes CASSLGDTGELFF. The genes are TRBV5-7 and TRBJ2-2; D unclear. TRBV5-7 is flagged as an ORF with uncertain function. This CDR3 is built from 13 residues. Deletions cut 0 bases from V and 3 bases from J, with 3 bases between.

Concerning this clone: One junction end disagrees with the germline gene, perhaps due to a read error. This chain uses TRBV7-2 with TRBJ1-2; TRBD1 aligns across 7 bases. The CDR3 runs to 15 residues. From germline, CDR1 is SGHTA and CDR2 FQGNSA. The CDR3 region has the DNA TGTGCCAGCAGCCCTAGAGGGGGCGCAGACTATGGTTACACCTTC. The encoded protein is CASSPRGGADYGYTF.

The V gene is TRBV6-2 or TRBV6-3, the J gene TRBJ1-1; possible D gene TRBD1, 5 bases. CDR3 length equals 12 residues. The ends were cut back, 4 bases at V and 8 bases at J, with 11 bases in the middle. Germline V gene sequence: CDR1 MNHEY, CDR2 SVGEGT. Written as DNA, the CDR3 is TGTGCCAGCAGTTTTACAGGCAAGGAAGCTTTCTTT. Translating it yields CASSFTGKEAFF.

The chain employs TRBV19 and TRBJ1-1; tentatively, D is TRBD1 (6 bases). The CDR3 is made up of 15 amino acids. Trimming cost V 6 bases and J 8 bases, with 22 bases left between them. Germline V gene lookup returns CDR1 LNHDA and CDR2 SQIVND (reference sequence). The CDR3 DNA reads as TGTGCCAGTAGGGTAAGGCTCAGGGGCGCGGGGGAAGCTTTCTTT. The encoded protein is CASRVRLRGAGEAFF.

This clone was seen ten or more times. The rearrangement joins TRBV15 to TRBJ2-3; D gene ambiguous. This CDR3 spans 16 amino acids. Trimming took off 0 bases at V and 2 bases at J, with 12 bases between the two ends. Germline loops: CDR1 LNHNV, CDR2 YYDKDF (reference sequence). CDR3 protein: CATSRDNWGTTDTQYF. DNA of the CDR3: TGTGCCACCAGCAGAGATAATTGGGGAACCACAGATACGCAGTATTTT.

The rearrangement links TRBV5-1 to TRBJ2-5; 8 bases are a match to TRBD2. J was trimmed by 4 bases and V by 1 base; bases with no gene match: 6. This CDR3 comprises 15 residues. Germline values: CDR1 SGHRS, CDR2 YFSETQ. The CDR3 region is CASSLQRGRGETQYF. The CDR3 DNA sequence: TGCGCCAGCAGCTTGCAGCGGGGGCGAGGAGAGACCCAGTACTTC. Filled out from reference TRBV5-1 and TRBJ2-5, the complete variable domain reads KAGVTQTPRYLIKTRGQQVTLSCSPISGHRSVSWYQQTPGQGLQFLFEYFSETQRNKGNFPGRFSGRQFSNSRSEMNVSTLELGDSALYLCASSLQRGRGETQYFGPGTRLLVL.

This chain joins TRBV29-1 and TRBJ2-7, with D maybe TRBD1 (6 bases). Per the germline V gene, CDR1 is SQVTM and CDR2 is ANQGSEA. V was pared by 2 bases and J by 4 bases, with 15 bases between. The CDR3 sequence is 14 residues long. The CDR3, as DNA: TGCAGCGTTGAATTGGGCAGGGGTAGGTACGAGCAGTACTTC. Its protein is CSVELGRGRYEQYF.

This clone was seen more than once but under ten times. The chain is built from TRBV6-1 and TRBJ2-7; 11 bases align to TRBD2. From germline, CDR1 is MNHNS and CDR2 SASEGT. V was pared by 8 bases and J by 1 base, with 4 bases of the junction left unmatched. The CDR3 spans 14 residues. Here the CDR3 DNA reads TGTGCCAGCCTGACTAGCGGGGCTTCCTACGAGCAGTACTTC. Its translation: CASLTSGASYEQYF.